These T cell receptor beta chains were read from a single sample in a study of early T cells in non-severe SARS-CoV-2 infection. TCRdb recomputed calls from the 5' RACE reads with MiXCR, one row per CDR3 protein. The sample has about 52,000 distinct CDR3 sequences; 8% to 9% are singletons. The source material was whole blood. Receptor source: an adult who was a healthcare worker with PCR-confirmed SARS-CoV-2 infection or an uninfected control (not recorded which). The CDR3 runs from the conserved cysteine through the conserved F or W. The order of the fields is clone size, V gene, D gene, J gene, CDR3 protein, CDR3 DNA. D genes are given only for firm matches. The size field is filled for only some rows; it gives once, few, many or a size class.

size: few
V: TRBV19
D: TRBD2
J: TRBJ2-1
CDR3: CASSNGGALNEQFF
DNA: TGTGCCAGTAGTAACGGGGGGGCCCTTAATGAGCAGTTCTTC

size: NA
V: TRBV28
D: TRBD1
J: TRBJ1-1
CDR3: CASSSGQGGEAFF
DNA: TGTGCCAGCAGTTCCGGACAGGGTGGTGAAGCTTTCTTT

size: few
V: TRBV12-3/TRBV12-4
D: TRBD1
J: TRBJ1-3
CDR3: CASTIGGQVGNTIYF
DNA: TGTGCCAGCACTATAGGGGGACAGGTGGGAAACACCATATATTTT

size: many
V: TRBV11-2
D: NA
J: TRBJ2-1
CDR3: CASSLERDNEQFF
DNA: TGTGCCAGCAGCTTAGAACGGGACAATGAGCAGTTCTTC

size: NA
V: TRBV3-1
D: TRBD1
J: TRBJ2-7
CDR3: CASSQDGTVPYEQYF
DNA: TGTGCCAGCAGCCAAGATGGGACAGTTCCCTACGAGCAGTACTTC

size: few
V: TRBV5-1
D: TRBD2
J: TRBJ2-1
CDR3: CASSRGGSEQFF
DNA: TGCGCCAGCAGCCGGGGAGGGAGTGAGCAGTTCTTC

size: few
V: TRBV4-1
D: TRBD2
J: TRBJ2-3
CDR3: CASSQDTSGTPFDTQYF
DNA: TGCGCCAGCAGCCAAGATACTAGCGGGACCCCCTTCGATACGCAGTATTTT

size: few
V: TRBV20-1
D: TRBD2
J: TRBJ2-1
CDR3: CSGTAGGMGEQFF
DNA: TGCAGTGGTACGGCGGGGGGGATGGGTGAGCAGTTCTTC

size: NA
V: TRBV28
D: NA
J: TRBJ1-3
CDR3: CASSSMGESRNTIYF
DNA: TGTGCCAGCAGTTCCATGGGGGAATCGAGAAACACCATATATTTT

size: few
V: TRBV28
D: NA
J: TRBJ2-1
CDR3: CASKVALRRSSYNEQFF
DNA: TGTGCCAGCAAGGTTGCTCTACGGCGGAGCTCCTACAATGAGCAGTTCTTC

size: NA
V: TRBV3-1
D: TRBD1
J: TRBJ2-3
CDR3: CATGTGGTDTQYF
DNA: TGTGCCACCGGGACAGGGGGCACAGATACGCAGTATTTT

size: NA
V: TRBV27
D: NA
J: TRBJ2-7
CDR3: CASNNGGPEQYF
DNA: TGTGCCAGCAATAACGGGGGGCCCGAGCAGTACTTC

size: many
V: TRBV5-1
D: TRBD2
J: TRBJ2-7
CDR3: CASSLGTSGNWNF
DNA: TGCGCCAGCAGCTTGGGGACTAGCGGGAATTGGAACTTC

size: NA
V: TRBV4-1
D: NA
J: TRBJ1-1
CDR3: CASSQVKGWAEAFF
DNA: TGCGCCAGCAGCCAAGTTAAGGGGTGGGCTGAAGCTTTCTTT

size: many
V: TRBV20-1
D: TRBD2
J: TRBJ2-3
CDR3: CSAREGGPGDTQYF
DNA: TGCAGTGCCCGGGAGGGGGGGCCGGGAGATACGCAGTATTTT